The 17 T cell receptor beta chains listed next were all sequenced from one sample in a study of tissue T cells after allogeneic stem cell transplantation. Assay: immunoSEQ multiplex PCR; the TCRdb copy retains only in-frame clones and omits some. The sample holds about 48,000 clones, 73% seen once. The sample taken for sequencing was sorted cells pooled from one or two spleens. These TCRs come from a pool of C57BL/6 mice in good health.

This clone has more than one count but fewer than ten. All gene names here are mouse names. The CDR3 end lies 1 residue beyond the end of the read and is filled in from the germline J gene. This rearrangement joins TRBV12-1 to TRBJ2-7; no clear D. Per the germline V gene, CDR1 is SGHSN and CDR2 is HYEKVE. This CDR3 contains 10 residues. Trimming pared 4 bases from V and 4 bases from J, leaving 4 bases between. CDR3 DNA, as far as it was read: TGTGCCAGCTCGGGGTATGAACAGTAC. Translation gives CASSGYEQY. From start to end, the CDR3 is CASSGYEQYF.

This clone appeared a few times. Mouse gene names and germline throughout. The read ends 1 residue early relative to the CDR3; the germline J gene fills the gap. V is TRBV13-2 and J is TRBJ2-7, with 12 bases identical to TRBD2. Germline V CDR1 and CDR2: NNHNN, SYGAGS (reference sequence). The CDR3 is 15 residues long. Unmatched junction bases numbered 3, after V lost 0 bases and J lost 5 bases. CDR3 loop: CASGDVTGGADEQYF. Partial CDR3 DNA: TGTGCCAGCGGTGATGTGACTGGGGGGGCTGATGAACAGTAC.

As to this clone: Each gene name is a mouse one. The read terminates 1 residue before the CDR3 end, so the remaining end is supplied by the germline J gene. The chain has TRBV13-2 and TRBJ1-1; tentative D call: TRBD1 (6 bases). V dropped 6 bases and J dropped 1 base, with 13 bases sitting between them. In germline, CDR1 is NNHNN, CDR2 SYGAGS (reference sequence). This CDR3 is built from 14 residues. The CDR3 region is CASVRPGQNTEVFF. The part of the CDR3 DNA that was read is TGTGCCAGCGTTAGACCGGGACAAAACACAGAAGTCTTC.

The table lists this clone with a few counts. Gene names are mouse gene names. The read ends 1 residue shy of where the CDR3 ends; the end is completed using the germline J gene. The V and J genes are TRBV20 and TRBJ2-1; 11 nucleotides agree with TRBD2. There are 15 residues in the CDR3. CDR1 is GFQATS, CDR2 STVNSAI, per germline. The V and J ends lost 5 bases and 3 bases, in that order; junction bases with no gene match: 6. The DNA read from the CDR3 is TGTGGTGCTTACTGGGGGGGCGCGAGCTATGCTGAGCAGTTC. Translating gives CGAYWGGASYAEQF. From start to end, the CDR3 is CGAYWGGASYAEQFF.

Concerning this clone itself: Gene names are mouse gene names. The read ends 1 residue before the CDR3 terminus; that terminus is restored from the germline J gene. V gene TRBV29 combines with J gene TRBJ1-4; a weak D match, TRBD1 (6 bases). CDR1 is MSHET, CDR2 SYDVDS, per germline. The CDR3 has 14 residues. Trimming shortened V by 4 bases and J by 6 bases, and 12 bases separated the two germline ends. The CDR3 sequence: CASSSQGGDERLFF. The sequenced part of the CDR3 DNA is TGTGCTAGCAGTTCACAGGGAGGAGACGAAAGATTATTT.

With respect to this clone: The germline and genes are mouse ones. Read data end 1 residue before the CDR3 end; the end is taken from the germline J gene. This chain connects TRBV15 to TRBJ1-1; 12 nucleotides agree with TRBD1. Germline CDR1 reads SGHND; CDR2 reads FRSKSL. This CDR3 contains 14 residues. The V and J ends lost 6 bases and 2 bases, in that order; junction bases with no gene match: 1. The CDR3 bases that were read are TGTGCCAGCAGCGGGACAGGGGGCAACACAGAAGTCTTC. This gives the protein CASSGTGGNTEVF. The complete CDR3 protein is CASSGTGGNTEVFF.

Details on this clone: Mouse gene names apply. The sequence runs out 1 residue before the end of the CDR3; the remainder is reconstructed from the germline J gene. The chain employs TRBV19 and TRBJ2-7; D not certain. Between the trimmed V and J ends, which lost 2 bases and 0 bases, there was a span of 6 bases. The CDR3 extends over 13 amino acids. Looked up from germline, CDR1 is FNHDT and CDR2 is SITEND (reference sequence). Partial CDR3 DNA: TGTGCCAGCAGTATGGAGGACTCCTATGAACAGTAC. Translated: CASSMEDSYEQY. The full CDR3 protein reads CASSMEDSYEQYF.

Worth noting for this clone: Gene names are mouse gene names. The read stops 1 residue short of the end of the CDR3; the missing end is completed from the germline J gene. The rearrangement uses TRBV5 and TRBJ1-6, with 9 bases aligning to TRBD1. TRBJ1-6 carries the ORF label, with uncertain function. V dropped 2 bases and J dropped 7; count of bases not matched to a gene: 3. Germline V gives CDR1 LGHNA, CDR2 YNLKQL (reference sequence). The length of the CDR3 is 15 residues. The CDR3 DNA, read in part, is TGTGCCAGCAGCCAAACCGGGACAGGGAATTCGCCCCTCTAC. As protein: CASSQTGTGNSPLY. The whole CDR3 reads CASSQTGTGNSPLYF.

Notes on this clone: Gene names are the mouse ones. The read falls 1 residue short of the CDR3 end, and the missing part is taken from the germline J gene. The V and J genes are TRBV2 and TRBJ1-1, with D possibly matching TRBD1 (6 bases). Deletions cut 3 bases from V and 7 bases from J, with 12 bases between. Germline lookup yields CDR1 LGHNA and CDR2 YSYQKL. The CDR3 spans 13 residues. The CDR3 loop reads CASSHIRDKEVFF. The DNA read from the CDR3 is TGTGCCAGCAGCCACATCCGGGACAAAGAAGTCTTC.

Turning to this clone: All gene names here are mouse names. The CDR3 goes on 1 residue after the read ends, and that part is filled in from the germline J gene. The chain joins TRBV13-1 to TRBJ1-2, with D perhaps matching TRBD1 (5 bases). Germline V gene lookup returns CDR1 NSHNY and CDR2 SYGAGN. The CDR3 runs 14 residues. V was cut by 0 bases and J by 0 bases, with 6 bases left in between. The covered CDR3 bases are TGTGCCAGCAGTGATGCAGGGACAAACTCCGACTACACC. Amino acids: CASSDAGTNSDYT. The CDR3 as a whole reads CASSDAGTNSDYTF.

For this clone: Gene labels here are mouse ones. The read finishes 1 residue shy of the CDR3 end, and the germline J gene is used to complete it. The chain joins TRBV29 to TRBJ1-4, with unresolved D. V shed 5 bases and J shed 5 bases, with 9 bases lying between them. CDR1 and CDR2 (germline): MSHET, SYDVDS. The CDR3 consists of 13 residues. Partial CDR3 DNA: TGTGCTAGCAGTCTGGACGGGAACGAAAGATTATTT. This encodes CASSLDGNERLF. The full CDR3 is CASSLDGNERLFF.

Regarding this clone: The gene names here belong to mouse. The sequenced fragment ends 1 residue before the CDR3 boundary, so the rest is inferred from the germline J gene. The V and J genes are TRBV13-2 and TRBJ2-3, with D unresolved. Germline V gives CDR1 NNHNN, CDR2 SYGAGS (reference sequence). The CDR3 has 11 amino acids. With 3 bases removed from V and 6 bases from J, the gap between germline ends came to 5 bases. CDR3 loop: CASGVGETLYF. The DNA read from the CDR3 is TGTGCCAGCGGTGTGGGTGAAACGCTGTAT.

Notes on this clone: The genes and germline here are from mouse. The read ends 1 residue early relative to the CDR3; the germline J gene fills the gap. This sequence joins TRBV31 and TRBJ1-4; the match to TRBD1 covers 8 bases. Germline-derived CDR1 and CDR2 are GKSSPN and SITVG. V lost 0 bases to trimming and J lost 0 bases; unmatched junction nucleotides: 3. This CDR3 has 16 residues. CDR3 DNA (partial): TGTGCCTGGAGTCTGTGGACAGGGCTTTCCAACGAAAGATTATTT. It translates to CAWSLWTGLSNERLF. The full CDR3 protein reads CAWSLWTGLSNERLFF.

There are a few counts of this clone. Here the gene names and germline are mouse. CDR3: CASSLSGQGSYEQYF. The sequenced part of the CDR3 DNA is TGTGCAAGCAGCTTATCGGGACAGGGCTCCTATGAACAGTAC. V is TRBV16 and J is TRBJ2-7; 9 bases are a match to TRBD1. Coverage ceases 1 residue before the CDR3 finishes, and the germline J gene fills in the end. This CDR3 region has 15 residues. CDR1 and CDR2 (germline): SGHSA, FRNQAP. V was pared by 2 bases and J by 0 bases, with 2 bases of the junction left unmatched.

A note on this clone: Here the gene names and germline are mouse. The CDR3 end lies 1 residue beyond the end of the read and is filled in from the germline J gene. This chain uses TRBV31 with TRBJ1-2, with D maybe TRBD1 (5 bases). Germline loops: CDR1 GKSSPN, CDR2 SITVG. V was shortened by 1 base and J by 5 bases, with 11 bases between the two germline ends. This CDR3 is built from 13 residues. The sequenced part of the CDR3 DNA is TGTGCCTGGAGTCCCCAGGGAGGTTCCGACTACACC. This gives the protein CAWSPQGGSDYT. In full, the CDR3 is CAWSPQGGSDYTF. Full variable domain (rest looked up from reference TRBV31 and TRBJ1-2): AQTIHQWPVAEIKAVGSPLSLGCTIKGKSSPNLYWYWQATGGTLQQLFYSITVGQVESVVQLNLSASRPKDDQFILSTEKLLLSHSGFYLCAWSPQGGSDYTFGSGTRLLVI.

As concerns this clone: Gene names and germline match the mouse. The read stops 1 residue short of the end of the CDR3; the missing end is completed from the germline J gene. This sequence joins TRBV31 and TRBJ2-3; D possibly corresponds to TRBD1 (5 bases). Germline CDR1 and CDR2: GKSSPN and SITVG. V was pared by 0 bases and J by 1 base, with 8 bases between. The CDR3 sequence is 14 residues long. The CDR3 bases that were read are TGTGCCTGGAGTCTGGGCAGGGGTGCAGAAACGCTGTAT. It codes for CAWSLGRGAETLY. The full CDR3 protein is CAWSLGRGAETLYF.

With respect to this clone: The genes and germline here are from mouse. The sequence runs out 1 residue before the end of the CDR3; the remainder is reconstructed from the germline J gene. The rearrangement uses TRBV26 and TRBJ1-5; D is ambiguous. Germline lookup yields CDR1 KGHPV and CDR2 FQNQEV (reference sequence). This CDR3 region has 12 residues. The V and J ends lost 7 bases and 0 bases respectively, with 4 bases between them. CDR3 region: CASTSNNQAPLF. The DNA read from the CDR3 is TGTGCCAGCACCAGTAACAACCAGGCTCCGCTT.